The rows below give T cell receptor beta chains drawn from one sample of a study of control samples from healthy donors and cancer patients. Assay: immunoSEQ multiplex PCR; the TCRdb copy retains only in-frame clones and omits some. The profile shows some 140,000 clones, more than 85% of them singletons. The sequencing sample was made of blood. The source is a woman aged 25 to 39 in good health. Both conserved end residues are part of each CDR3. The D gene is left open where the match is weak. Clone sizes are given selectively: once, few, many, or a class where the clone is expanded.

D gene | J gene | V gene | clone size | CDR3 DNA | CDR3 protein
TRBD2 | TRBJ2-5 | TRBV5-4 | - | TGTGCCAGCAGCTTGGCGGGAGGAGAGACCCAGTACTTC | CASSLAGGETQYF
- | TRBJ2-7 | TRBV7-8 | - | TGTGCCAGCCTCCTGCCAGGGCGCAACGAGCAGTACTTC | CASLLPGRNEQYF
- | TRBJ1-5 | TRBV20-1 | - | TGCAGTGCTAGTAGCGCAAGTAGCAATCAGCCCCAGCATTTT | CSASSASSNQPQHF
TRBD2 | TRBJ2-1 | TRBV30 | - | TGTGCCTGGATTGGAGGGACTAGCGGGAGCCGCTCCTACAATGAGCAGTTCTTC | CAWIGGTSGSRSYNEQFF
- | TRBJ2-3 | TRBV18 | - | TGTGCCAGCTCACCATTGGTTGACACAGATACGCAGTATTTT | CASSPLVDTDTQYF
- | TRBJ1-2 | TRBV2 | - | TGTGCCAGCAGTGTACGGGGGCGAGACTATGGCTACACCTTC | CASSVRGRDYGYTF
TRBD1 | TRBJ1-2 | TRBV28 | - | TGTGCCAGCCGAACAGGGGGCTCTAGCTATGGCTACACCTTC | CASRTGGSSYGYTF
- | TRBJ1-2 | TRBV5-1 | - | TGCGCCAGCAGCTTGGCGGCGGGGGCAAGGGGCTATGGCTACACCTTC | CASSLAAGARGYGYTF
TRBD2 | TRBJ2-7 | TRBV20-1 | - | TGCAGTGCCAGTGGGGGGGGACTAGCGGTTATTAACTCCTACGAGCAGTACTTC | CSASGGGLAVINSYEQYF
- | TRBJ1-5 | TRBV19 | - | TGTGCCAGTAGTACCCGACAGGAACATAGCAATCAGCCCCAGCATTTT | CASSTRQEHSNQPQHF
TRBD1 | TRBJ2-2 | TRBV24-1 | - | TGTGCCACCAGTGATCCGAACAGGGGGAATGTCGGGGAGCTGTTTTTT | CATSDPNRGNVGELFF
TRBD2 | TRBJ2-7 | TRBV27 | - | TGTGCCAGCAGTTATGGGTTGGTAGCGGGAGGTCTCTACGAGCAGTACTTC | CASSYGLVAGGLYEQYF
TRBD1 | TRBJ1-5 | TRBV10-1 | - | TGCGCCGGACAGGGAGGCAATCAGCCCCAGCATTTT | CAGQGGNQPQHF
- | TRBJ2-3 | TRBV5-4 | - | TGTGCCAGCAGACTCGACTGGGACACAGATACGCAGTATTTT | CASRLDWDTDTQYF
- | TRBJ2-4 | TRBV30 | once | TGTGCCTGGAGTGTACAAGGGGCAAACATTCAGTACTTC | CAWSVQGANIQYF
- | TRBJ1-5 | TRBV18 | once | TGTGCCAGCTCACCATTACGGGATTATGAGCCCCAGCATTTT | CASSPLRDYEPQHF
TRBD1 | TRBJ2-2 | TRBV5-1 | - | TGCGCCAGCAGCTTGGATTGGACAGGGCGCCCCGGGGAGCTGTTTTTT | CASSLDWTGRPGELFF
- | TRBJ1-1 | TRBV29-1 | - | TGCAGCGTGCAATGGGAGCGGGACACTGAAGCTTTCTTT | CSVQWERDTEAFF
- | TRBJ1-4 | TRBV5-1 | - | TGCGCCAGCAGCTTGAGTGTTGCCTCAAATGAAAAACTGTTTTTT | CASSLSVASNEKLFF
TRBD1 | TRBJ2-7 | TRBV9 | - | TGTGCCAGCAGCCAAACAGGGGGCGCAGGCGGCGAGCAGTACTTC | CASSQTGGAGGEQYF
TRBD1 | TRBJ2-3 | TRBV6-5 | - | TGTGCCAGCAGGCGGACAGGGGCTAACACAGATACGCAGTATTTT | CASRRTGANTDTQYF
- | TRBJ1-2 | TRBV3-1/TRBV3-2 | - | TGTGCCAGCAGCCCTTCCCTATCGGCGAACTATGGCTACACCTTC | CASSPSLSANYGYTF